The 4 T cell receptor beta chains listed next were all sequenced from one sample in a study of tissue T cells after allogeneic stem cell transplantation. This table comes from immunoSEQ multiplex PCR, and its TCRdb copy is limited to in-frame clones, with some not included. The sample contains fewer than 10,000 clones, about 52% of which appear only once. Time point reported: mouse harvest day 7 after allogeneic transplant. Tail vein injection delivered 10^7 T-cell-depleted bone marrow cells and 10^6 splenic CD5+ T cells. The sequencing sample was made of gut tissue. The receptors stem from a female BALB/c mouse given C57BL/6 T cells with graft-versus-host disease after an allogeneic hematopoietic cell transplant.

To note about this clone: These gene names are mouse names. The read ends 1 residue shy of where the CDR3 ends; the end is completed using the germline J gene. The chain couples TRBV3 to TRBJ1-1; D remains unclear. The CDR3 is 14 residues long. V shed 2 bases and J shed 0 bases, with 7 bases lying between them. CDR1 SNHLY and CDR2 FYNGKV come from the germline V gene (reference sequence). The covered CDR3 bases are TGTGCCAGCAGCTTAAGACACACAAACACAGAAGTCTTC. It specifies CASSLRHTNTEVF. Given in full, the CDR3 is CASSLRHTNTEVFF.

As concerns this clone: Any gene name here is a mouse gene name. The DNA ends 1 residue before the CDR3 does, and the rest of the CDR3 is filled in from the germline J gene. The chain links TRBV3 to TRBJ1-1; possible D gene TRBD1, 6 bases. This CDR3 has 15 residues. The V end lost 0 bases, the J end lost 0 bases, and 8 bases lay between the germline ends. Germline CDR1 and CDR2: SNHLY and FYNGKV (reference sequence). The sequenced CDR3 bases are TGTGCCAGCAGCTTAGCGCGGACAGCAAACACAGAAGTCTTC. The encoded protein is CASSLARTANTEVF. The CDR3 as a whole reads CASSLARTANTEVFF.

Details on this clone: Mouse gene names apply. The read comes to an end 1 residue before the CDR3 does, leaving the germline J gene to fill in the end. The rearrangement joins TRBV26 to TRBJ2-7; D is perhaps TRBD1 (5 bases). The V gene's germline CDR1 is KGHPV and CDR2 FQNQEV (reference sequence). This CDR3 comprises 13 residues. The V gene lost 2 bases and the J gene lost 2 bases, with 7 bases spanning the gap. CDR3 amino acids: CASSLGQTYEQYF. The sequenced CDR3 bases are TGTGCCAGCAGTCTGGGACAAACCTATGAACAGTAC.

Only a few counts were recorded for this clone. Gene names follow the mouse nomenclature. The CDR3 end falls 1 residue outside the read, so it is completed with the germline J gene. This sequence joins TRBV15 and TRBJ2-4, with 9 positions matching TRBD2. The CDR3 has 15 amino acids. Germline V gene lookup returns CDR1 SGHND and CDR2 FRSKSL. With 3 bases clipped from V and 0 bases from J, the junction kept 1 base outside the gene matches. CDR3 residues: CASSFGLGSQNTLYF. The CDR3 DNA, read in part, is TGTGCCAGCAGTTTCGGACTGGGGAGTCAAAACACCTTGTAC.